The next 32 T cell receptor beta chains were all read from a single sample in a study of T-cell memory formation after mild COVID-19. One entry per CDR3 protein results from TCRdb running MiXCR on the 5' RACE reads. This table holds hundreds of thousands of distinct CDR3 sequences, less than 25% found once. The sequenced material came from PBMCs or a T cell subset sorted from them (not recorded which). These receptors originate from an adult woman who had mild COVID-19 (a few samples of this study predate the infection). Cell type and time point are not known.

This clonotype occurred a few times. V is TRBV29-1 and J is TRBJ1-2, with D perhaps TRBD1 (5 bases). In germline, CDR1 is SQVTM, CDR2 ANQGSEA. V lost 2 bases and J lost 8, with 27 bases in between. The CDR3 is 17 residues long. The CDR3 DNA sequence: TGCAGCGTTGAAAAGCCTTCGAAGGGGAGCTTCTCCTACGGCTACACCTTC. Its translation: CSVEKPSKGSFSYGYTF. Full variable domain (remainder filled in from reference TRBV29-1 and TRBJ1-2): SAVISQKPSRDICQRGTSLTIQCQVDSQVTMMFWYRQQPGQSLTLIATANQGSEATYESGFVIDKFPISRPNLTFSTLTVSNMSPEDSSIYLCSVEKPSKGSFSYGYTFGSGTRLTVV.

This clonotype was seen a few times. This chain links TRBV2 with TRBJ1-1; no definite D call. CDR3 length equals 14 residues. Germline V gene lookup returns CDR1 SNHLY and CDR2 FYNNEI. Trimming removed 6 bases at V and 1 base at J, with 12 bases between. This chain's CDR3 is CASRIDLANTEAFF. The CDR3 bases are TGTGCCAGCAGGATAGATTTGGCGAACACTGAAGCTTTCTTT.

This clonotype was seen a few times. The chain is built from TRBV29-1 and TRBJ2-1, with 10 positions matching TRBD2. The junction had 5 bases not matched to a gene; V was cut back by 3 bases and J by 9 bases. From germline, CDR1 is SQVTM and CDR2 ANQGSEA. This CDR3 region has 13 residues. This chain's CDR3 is CSVERAGGPEQFF. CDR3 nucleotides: TGCAGCGTTGAGCGAGCGGGGGGGCCTGAGCAGTTCTTC.

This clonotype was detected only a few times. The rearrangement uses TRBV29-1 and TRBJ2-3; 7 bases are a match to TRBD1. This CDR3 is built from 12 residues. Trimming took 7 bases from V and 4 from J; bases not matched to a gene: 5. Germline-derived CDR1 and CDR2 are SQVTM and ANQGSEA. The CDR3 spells CSDRGGSDTQYF. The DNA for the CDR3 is TGCAGCGACCGAGGGGGCTCAGATACGCAGTATTTT.

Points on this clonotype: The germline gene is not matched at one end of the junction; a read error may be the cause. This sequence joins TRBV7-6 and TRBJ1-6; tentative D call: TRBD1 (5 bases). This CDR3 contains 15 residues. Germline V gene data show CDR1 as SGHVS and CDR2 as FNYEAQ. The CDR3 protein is CASSPRSQGNSPLHF. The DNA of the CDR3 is TGTGCCAGCAGCCCAAGGTCTCAGGGTAATTCACCACTCCACTTT.

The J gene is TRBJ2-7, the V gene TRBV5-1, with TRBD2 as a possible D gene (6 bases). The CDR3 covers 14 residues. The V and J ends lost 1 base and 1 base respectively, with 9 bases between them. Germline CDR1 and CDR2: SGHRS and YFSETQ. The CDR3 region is CASSLTSPSYEQYF. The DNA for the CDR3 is TGCGCCAGCAGCTTGACTAGCCCATCCTACGAGCAGTACTTC.

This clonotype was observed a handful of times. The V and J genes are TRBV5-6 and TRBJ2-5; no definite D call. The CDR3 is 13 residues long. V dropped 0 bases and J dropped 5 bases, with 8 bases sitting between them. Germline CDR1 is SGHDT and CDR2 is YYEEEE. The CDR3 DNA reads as TGTGCCAGCAGCTTGGCAGCGCGGGAGACCCAGTACTTC. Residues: CASSLAARETQYF.

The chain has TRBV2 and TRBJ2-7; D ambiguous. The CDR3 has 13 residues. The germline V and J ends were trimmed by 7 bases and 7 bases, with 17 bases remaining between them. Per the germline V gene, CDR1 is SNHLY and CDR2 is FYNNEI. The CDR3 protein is CASNPDLGPEQYF. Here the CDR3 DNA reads TGTGCCAGCAATCCTGACCTGGGTCCGGAGCAGTACTTC.

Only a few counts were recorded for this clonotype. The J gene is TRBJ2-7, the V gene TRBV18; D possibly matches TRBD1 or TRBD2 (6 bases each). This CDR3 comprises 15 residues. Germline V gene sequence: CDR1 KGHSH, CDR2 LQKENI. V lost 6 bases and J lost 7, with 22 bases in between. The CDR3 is CASSPDSWRGREQYF. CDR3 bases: TGTGCCAGCTCCCCCGACAGTTGGAGGGGGAGGGAGCAGTACTTC. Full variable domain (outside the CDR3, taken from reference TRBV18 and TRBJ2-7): NAGVMQNPRHLVRRRGQEARLRCSPMKGHSHVYWYRQLPEEGLKFMVYLQKENIIDESGMPKERFSAEFPKEGPSILRIQQVVRGDSAAYFCASSPDSWRGREQYFGPGTRLTVT.

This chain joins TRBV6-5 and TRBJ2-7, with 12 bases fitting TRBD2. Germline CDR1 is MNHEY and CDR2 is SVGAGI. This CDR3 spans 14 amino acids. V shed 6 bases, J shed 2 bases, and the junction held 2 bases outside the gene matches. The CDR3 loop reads CASRTSGSTYEQYF. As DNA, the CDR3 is TGTGCCAGCAGGACTAGCGGGAGTACCTACGAGCAGTACTTC.

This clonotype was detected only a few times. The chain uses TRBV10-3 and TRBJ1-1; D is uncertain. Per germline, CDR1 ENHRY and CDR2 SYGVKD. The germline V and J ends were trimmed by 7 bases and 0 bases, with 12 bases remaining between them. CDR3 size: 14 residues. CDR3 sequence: CAITPDGLNTEAFF. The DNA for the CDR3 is TGTGCCATCACTCCCGACGGACTGAACACTGAAGCTTTCTTT.

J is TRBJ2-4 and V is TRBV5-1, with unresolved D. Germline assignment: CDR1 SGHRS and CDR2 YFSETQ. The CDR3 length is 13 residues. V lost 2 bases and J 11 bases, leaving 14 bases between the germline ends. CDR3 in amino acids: CASSFYVGRVQYF. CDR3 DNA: TGCGCCAGCAGCTTCTACGTCGGACGGGTTCAGTACTTC.

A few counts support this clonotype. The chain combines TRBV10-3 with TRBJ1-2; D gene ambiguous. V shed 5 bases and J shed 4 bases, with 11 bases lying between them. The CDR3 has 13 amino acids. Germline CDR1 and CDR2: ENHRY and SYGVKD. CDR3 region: CAISNAGSYGYTF. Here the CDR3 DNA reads TGTGCCATCAGTAACGCCGGGTCCTATGGCTACACCTTC.

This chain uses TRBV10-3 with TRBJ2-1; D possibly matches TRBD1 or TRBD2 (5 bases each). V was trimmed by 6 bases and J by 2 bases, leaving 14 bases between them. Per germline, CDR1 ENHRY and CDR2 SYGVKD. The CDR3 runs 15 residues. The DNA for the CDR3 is TGTGCCATCAGCGCCGGGACCGATCCCTACAATGAGCAGTTCTTC. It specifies CAISAGTDPYNEQFF.

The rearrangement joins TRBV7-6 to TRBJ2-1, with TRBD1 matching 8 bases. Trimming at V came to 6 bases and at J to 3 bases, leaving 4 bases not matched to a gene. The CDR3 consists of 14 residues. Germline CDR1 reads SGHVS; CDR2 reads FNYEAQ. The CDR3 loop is CASSRTGNYNEQFF. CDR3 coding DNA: TGTGCCAGCAGTCGGACAGGGAACTACAATGAGCAGTTCTTC.

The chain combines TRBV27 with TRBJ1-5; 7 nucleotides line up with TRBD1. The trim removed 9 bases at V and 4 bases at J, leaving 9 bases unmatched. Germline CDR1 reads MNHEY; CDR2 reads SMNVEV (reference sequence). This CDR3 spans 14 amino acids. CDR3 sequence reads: CASGTRGQNQPQHF. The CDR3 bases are TGTGCCAGTGGGACCCGGGGACAGAATCAGCCCCAGCATTTT.

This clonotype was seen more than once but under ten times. CDR3 nucleotide sequence: TGTGCCAGCAGCACCCCCCGGGGCCATGGCTACACCTTC. Residues: CASSTPRGHGYTF. The chain has TRBV7-2 and TRBJ1-2; perhaps TRBD1 as D (5 bases). The CDR3 length is 13 residues. CDR1 is SGHTA and CDR2 is FQGNSA in the germline V gene. V was trimmed by 5 bases and J by 6 bases, leaving 13 bases between them.

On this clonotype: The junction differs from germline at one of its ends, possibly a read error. The CDR3 nucleotides are TGTGCCAGCAGCTTAGACGGGCCCCAGCAATTT. This sequence encodes CASSLDGPQQF. The chain is built from TRBV7-9 and TRBJ1-5; D is unresolved. The CDR3 is 11 amino acids. In germline, CDR1 is SEHNR, CDR2 FQNEAQ (reference sequence).

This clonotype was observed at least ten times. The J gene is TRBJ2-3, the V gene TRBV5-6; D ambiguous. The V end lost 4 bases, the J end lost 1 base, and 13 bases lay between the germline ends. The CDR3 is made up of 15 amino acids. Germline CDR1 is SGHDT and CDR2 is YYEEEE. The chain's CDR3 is CASSPKRSGTDTQYF. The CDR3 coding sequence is TGTGCCAGCAGCCCAAAGCGTTCCGGCACAGATACGCAGTATTTT.

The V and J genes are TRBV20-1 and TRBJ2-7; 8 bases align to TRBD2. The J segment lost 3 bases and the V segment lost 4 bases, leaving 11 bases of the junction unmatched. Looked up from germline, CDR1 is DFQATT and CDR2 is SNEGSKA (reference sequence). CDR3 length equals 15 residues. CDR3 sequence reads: CSATPIAGNDYEQYF. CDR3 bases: TGCAGTGCTACCCCTATAGCGGGGAATGACTACGAGCAGTACTTC.

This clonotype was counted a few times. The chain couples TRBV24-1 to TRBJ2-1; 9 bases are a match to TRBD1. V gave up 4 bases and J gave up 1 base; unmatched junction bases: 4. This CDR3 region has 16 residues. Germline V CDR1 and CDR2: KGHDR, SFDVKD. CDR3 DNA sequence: TGTGCCACCAGTGAGCCCGGGACAGGGTCCTACAATGAGCAGTTCTTC. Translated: CATSEPGTGSYNEQFF.

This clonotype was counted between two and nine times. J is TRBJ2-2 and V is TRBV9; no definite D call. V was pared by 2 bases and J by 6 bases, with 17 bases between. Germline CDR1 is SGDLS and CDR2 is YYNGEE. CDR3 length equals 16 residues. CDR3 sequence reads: CASSVTPGSTAGELFF. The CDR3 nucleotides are TGTGCCAGCAGCGTCACCCCGGGTTCAACGGCCGGGGAGCTGTTTTTT.

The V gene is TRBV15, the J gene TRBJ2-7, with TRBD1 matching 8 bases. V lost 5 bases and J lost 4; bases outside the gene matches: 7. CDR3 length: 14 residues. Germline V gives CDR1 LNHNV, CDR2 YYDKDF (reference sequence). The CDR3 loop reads CATSPTGGSYEQYF. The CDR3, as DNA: TGTGCCACCAGCCCAACAGGGGGGAGTTACGAGCAGTACTTC.

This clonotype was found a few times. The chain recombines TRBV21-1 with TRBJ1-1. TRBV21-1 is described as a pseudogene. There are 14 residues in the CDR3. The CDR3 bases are TGTGCCAGCGTTTGGTCTAATCCGGGGTCTGAAGCTTTCTTT. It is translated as CASVWSNPGSEAFF.

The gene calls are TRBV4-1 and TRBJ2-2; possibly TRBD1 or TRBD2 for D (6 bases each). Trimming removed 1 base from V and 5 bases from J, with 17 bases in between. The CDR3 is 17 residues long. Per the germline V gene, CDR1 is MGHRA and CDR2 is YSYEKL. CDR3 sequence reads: CASSQVRHREDTGELFF. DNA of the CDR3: TGCGCCAGCAGCCAAGTTCGGCACAGGGAGGATACCGGGGAGCTGTTTTTT.

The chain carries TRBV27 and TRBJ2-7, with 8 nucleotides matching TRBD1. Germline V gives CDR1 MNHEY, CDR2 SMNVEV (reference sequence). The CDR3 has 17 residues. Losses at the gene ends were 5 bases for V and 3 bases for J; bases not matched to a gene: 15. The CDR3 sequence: CASSQLKPQGASYEQYF. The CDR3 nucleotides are TGTGCCAGCAGTCAACTTAAACCTCAGGGGGCGAGCTACGAGCAGTACTTC.

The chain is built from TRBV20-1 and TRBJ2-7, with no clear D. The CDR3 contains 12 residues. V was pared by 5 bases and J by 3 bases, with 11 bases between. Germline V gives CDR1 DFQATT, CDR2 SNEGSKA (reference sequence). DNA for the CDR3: TGCAGTGCTGGGAAAAGGGACTACGAGCAGTACTTC. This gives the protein CSAGKRDYEQYF.

This chain's CDR3 is CASSLVSLGTEAFF. The CDR3 DNA reads as TGTGCCAGCAGCTTAGTGTCTCTGGGGACTGAAGCTTTCTTT. The chain uses TRBV7-9 and TRBJ1-1; D call uncertain. The germline V gene has CDR1 SEHNR and CDR2 FQNEAQ (reference sequence). The CDR3 covers 14 residues. Trimming left V 1 base short and J 5 bases short, with 11 bases between.

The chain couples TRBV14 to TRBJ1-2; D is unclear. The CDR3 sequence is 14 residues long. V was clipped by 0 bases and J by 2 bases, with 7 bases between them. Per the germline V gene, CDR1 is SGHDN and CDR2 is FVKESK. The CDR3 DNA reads TGTGCCAGCAGCCAAGATTACAGAAACTATGGCTACACCTTC. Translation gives CASSQDYRNYGYTF.

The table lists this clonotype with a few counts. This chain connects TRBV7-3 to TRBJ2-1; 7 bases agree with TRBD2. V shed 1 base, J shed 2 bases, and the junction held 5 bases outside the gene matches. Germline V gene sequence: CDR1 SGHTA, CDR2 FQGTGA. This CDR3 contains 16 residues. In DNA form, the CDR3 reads TGTGCCAGCAGCTTAATGCGGGGGACTCCCTACAATGAGCAGTTCTTC. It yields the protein CASSLMRGTPYNEQFF.

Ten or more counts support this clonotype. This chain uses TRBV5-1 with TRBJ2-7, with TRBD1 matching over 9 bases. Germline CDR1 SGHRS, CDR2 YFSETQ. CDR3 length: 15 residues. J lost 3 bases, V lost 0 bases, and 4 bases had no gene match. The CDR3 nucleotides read TGCGCCAGCAGCTTGGTCACAGGGGGCGTCTACGAGCAGTACTTC. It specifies CASSLVTGGVYEQYF. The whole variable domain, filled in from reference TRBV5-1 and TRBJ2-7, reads KAGVTQTPRYLIKTRGQQVTLSCSPISGHRSVSWYQQTPGQGLQFLFEYFSETQRNKGNFPGRFSGRQFSNSRSEMNVSTLELGDSALYLCASSLVTGGVYEQYFGPGTRLTVT.

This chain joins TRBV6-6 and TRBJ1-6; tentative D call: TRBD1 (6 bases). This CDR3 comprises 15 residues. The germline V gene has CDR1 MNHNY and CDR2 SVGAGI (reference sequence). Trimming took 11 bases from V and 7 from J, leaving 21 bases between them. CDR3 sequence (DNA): TGTGCCTCCCTCCCCCCAGGCCAGGGGAATTCACCCCTCCACTTT. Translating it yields CASLPPGQGNSPLHF.